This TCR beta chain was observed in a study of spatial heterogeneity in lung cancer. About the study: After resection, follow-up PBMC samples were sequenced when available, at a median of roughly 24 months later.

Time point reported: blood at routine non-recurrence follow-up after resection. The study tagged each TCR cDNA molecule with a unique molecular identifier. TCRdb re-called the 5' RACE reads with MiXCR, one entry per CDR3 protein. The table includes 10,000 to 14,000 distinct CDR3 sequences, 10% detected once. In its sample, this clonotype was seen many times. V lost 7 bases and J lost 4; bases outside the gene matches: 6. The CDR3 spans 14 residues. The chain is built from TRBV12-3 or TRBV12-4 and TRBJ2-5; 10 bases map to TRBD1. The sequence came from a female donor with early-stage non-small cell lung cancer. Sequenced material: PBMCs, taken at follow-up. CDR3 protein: CASTLDRGRETQYF. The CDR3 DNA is TGTGCCAGCACTCTAGACAGGGGGCGAGAGACCCAGTACTTC.